This T cell receptor (beta chain) was documented in a study of blood T cell repertoires in COVID-19. Sequencing was performed with immunoSEQ multiplex PCR; in TCRdb, only in-frame clones are kept and a portion is missing. The data show 100,000 to 150,000 clones, 90% to 95% seen once. CDR3 length: 13 amino acids. The germline V gene has CDR1 LNHDA and CDR2 SQIVND (reference sequence). V dropped 7 bases and J dropped 8 bases, with 14 bases sitting between them. The sequenced sample was peripheral blood. The receptor's source is a man over 45 with COVID-19, enrolled during active disease. The gene calls are TRBV19 and TRBJ1-4; a weak D match, TRBD1 (6 bases). CDR3 residues: CASNRAVREKLFF. CDR3 nucleotide sequence: TGTGCCAGTAACAGGGCAGTCCGGGAAAAACTGTTTTTT. Full variable domain (rest looked up from reference TRBV19 and TRBJ1-4): DGGITQSPKYLFRKEGQNVTLSCEQNLNHDAMYWYRQDPGQGLRLIYYSQIVNDFQKGDIAEGYSVSREKKESFPLTVTSAQKNPTAFYLCASNRAVREKLFFGSGTQLSVL.